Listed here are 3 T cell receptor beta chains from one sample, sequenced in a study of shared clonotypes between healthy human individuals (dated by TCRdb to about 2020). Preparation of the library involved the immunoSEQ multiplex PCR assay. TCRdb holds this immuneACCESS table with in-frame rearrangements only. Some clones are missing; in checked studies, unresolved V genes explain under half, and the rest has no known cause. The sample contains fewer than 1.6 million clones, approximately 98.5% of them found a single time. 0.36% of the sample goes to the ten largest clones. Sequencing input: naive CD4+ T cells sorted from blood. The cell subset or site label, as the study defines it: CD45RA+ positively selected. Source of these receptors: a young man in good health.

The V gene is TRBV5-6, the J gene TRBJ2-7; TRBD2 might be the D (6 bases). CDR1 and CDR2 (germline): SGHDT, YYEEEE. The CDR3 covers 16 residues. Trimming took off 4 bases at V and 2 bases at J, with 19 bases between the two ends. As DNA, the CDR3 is TGTGCCAGCAGCAACCGGGGCAGCGGGCGTACCTACGAGCAGTACTTC. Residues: CASSNRGSGRTYEQYF.

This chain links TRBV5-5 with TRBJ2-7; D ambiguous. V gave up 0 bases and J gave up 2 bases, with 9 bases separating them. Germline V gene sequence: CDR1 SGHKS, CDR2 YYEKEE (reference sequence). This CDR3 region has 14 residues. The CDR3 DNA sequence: TGTGCCAGCAGCTTGGACTTTTTCACCTACGAGCAGTACTTC. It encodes CASSLDFFTYEQYF. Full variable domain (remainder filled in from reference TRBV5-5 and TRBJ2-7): DAGVTQSPTHLIKTRGQQVTLRCSPISGHKSVSWYQQVLGQGPQFIFQYYEKEERGRGNFPDRFSARQFPNYSSELNVNALLLGDSALYLCASSLDFFTYEQYFGPGTRLTVT.

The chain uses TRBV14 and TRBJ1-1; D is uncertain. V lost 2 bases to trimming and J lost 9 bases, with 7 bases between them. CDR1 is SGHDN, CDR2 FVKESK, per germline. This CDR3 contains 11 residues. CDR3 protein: CASSQTRKAFF. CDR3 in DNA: TGTGCCAGCAGCCAAACAAGGAAAGCTTTCTTT.